These 4 T cell receptor beta chains were sequenced from one sample in a study of somatic mutations in cytotoxic T cells in rheumatoid arthritis (dated by TCRdb to the late 2010s). Library preparation was by the immunoSEQ multiplex PCR assay. The clones in this table, taken by TCRdb from immuneACCESS, are in-frame only. Not every clone is retained; where verified, under half of the shortfall comes from an unresolved V gene, and the cause of the rest is unknown. Here the sample has roughly 20,000 clones; 65% to 70% occur a single time. In total, the top ten clones hold 18% of the sample. Source material: CD8+ T cells sorted from blood. These receptors originate from an adult with rheumatoid arthritis.

Here the CDR3 reads CASSQDRSSYNEQFF. Written as DNA, the CDR3 is TGCGCCAGCAGCCAAGATCGAAGCTCCTACAATGAGCAGTTCTTC. This rearrangement joins TRBV4-3 to TRBJ2-1, with D unclear. The germline CDR1 and CDR2 sequences are LGHNA and YSLEER. The ends were cut back, 0 bases at V and 0 bases at J, with 6 bases in the middle. The CDR3 is 15 amino acids.

This clone has a handful of counts. This rearrangement joins TRBV4-3 to TRBJ1-3; no firm D call. CDR3 length equals 15 residues. Germline values: CDR1 LGHNA, CDR2 YSLEER. V was pared by 3 bases and J by 0 bases, with 9 bases between. The CDR3 DNA reads TGCGCCAGCAGCCAGCATGGGGACTCTGGAAACACCATATATTTT. This codes for CASSQHGDSGNTIYF.

The rearrangement links TRBV29-1 to TRBJ2-3, with unresolved D. CDR3 size: 14 residues. Trimming left V 3 bases short and J 1 base short, with 11 bases between. Germline assignment: CDR1 SQVTM and CDR2 ANQGSEA. Here the CDR3 DNA reads TGCAGCGTTGATAGCCAGCCCGGCACAGATACGCAGTATTTT. Protein: CSVDSQPGTDTQYF.

Details on this clone: This may be a read error: a much more frequent sequence differs by one nucleotide. The V and J genes are TRBV7-2 and TRBJ2-7; 7 nucleotides align to TRBD1. Germline V lookup: CDR1 SGHTA, CDR2 FQGNSA. The CDR3 is made up of 14 amino acids. V lost 1 base, J lost 3 bases, and 3 bases stayed unmatched. The CDR3 DNA reads as TGTGCCAGCAGCTTAGGGGGGACAGTCTACGAGCAGTACTTC. Translation: CASSLGGTVYEQYF.